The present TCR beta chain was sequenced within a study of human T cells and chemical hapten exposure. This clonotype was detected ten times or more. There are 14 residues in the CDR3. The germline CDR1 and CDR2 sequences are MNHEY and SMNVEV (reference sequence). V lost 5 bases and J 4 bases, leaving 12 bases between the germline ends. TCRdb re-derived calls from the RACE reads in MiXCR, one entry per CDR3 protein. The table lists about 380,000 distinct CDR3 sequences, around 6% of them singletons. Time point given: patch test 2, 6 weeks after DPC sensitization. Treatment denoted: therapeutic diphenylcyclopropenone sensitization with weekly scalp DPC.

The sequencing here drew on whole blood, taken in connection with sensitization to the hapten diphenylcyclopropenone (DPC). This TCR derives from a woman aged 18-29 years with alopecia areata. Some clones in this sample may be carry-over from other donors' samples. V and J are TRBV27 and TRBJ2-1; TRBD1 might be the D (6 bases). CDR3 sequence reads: CASSPLTGYNEQFF. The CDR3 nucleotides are TGTGCCAGCAGTCCCTTGACAGGTTACAATGAGCAGTTCTTC.